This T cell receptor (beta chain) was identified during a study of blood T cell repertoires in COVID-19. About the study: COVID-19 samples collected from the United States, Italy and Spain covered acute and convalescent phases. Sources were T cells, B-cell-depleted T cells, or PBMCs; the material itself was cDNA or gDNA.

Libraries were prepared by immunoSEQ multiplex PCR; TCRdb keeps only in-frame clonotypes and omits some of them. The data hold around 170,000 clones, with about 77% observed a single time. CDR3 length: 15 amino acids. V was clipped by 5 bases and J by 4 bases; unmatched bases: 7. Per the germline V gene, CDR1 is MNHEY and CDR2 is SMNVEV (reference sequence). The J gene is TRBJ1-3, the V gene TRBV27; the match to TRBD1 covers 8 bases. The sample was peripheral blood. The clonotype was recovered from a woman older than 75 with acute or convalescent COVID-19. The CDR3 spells CASSLTGGSGNTIYF. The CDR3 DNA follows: TGTGCCAGCAGTCTAACAGGGGGTTCCGGAAACACCATATATTTT.